The 8 T cell receptor beta chains below come from one sample, sequenced in a study of post-analysis software for immune sequencing data. General study points: Compared with controls, patients had more of five TRBV segments, including TRBV5-6, TRBV5-1 and TRBV20-1.

Incorporated into the TCR beta cDNA libraries were unique molecular identifiers, which served to reduce PCR and sequencing biases. TCRdb processed the PCR reads anew with MiXCR; each CDR3 protein has one entry. Among about 770,000 distinct CDR3 sequences listed, 35% to 55% were seen once. The antigens for these receptors are not known. Sequenced sample: blood. Source of these receptors: a girl aged 5 to 17 with multiple sclerosis.

The V gene is TRBV7-6, the J gene TRBJ2-3; 8 nucleotides align to TRBD2. Losses at the gene ends were 5 bases for V and 4 bases for J; bases not matched to a gene: 8. The germline gives CDR1 SGHVS, CDR2 FNYEAQ. CDR3 length: 15 residues. The CDR3 DNA is TGTGCCAGCAGCCCTAAGGGACTAGATGCAGATACGCAGTATTTT. This encodes CASSPKGLDADTQYF.

This chain links TRBV10-3 with TRBJ2-7, with 11 bases fitting TRBD2. The CDR3 extends over 15 amino acids. CDR1 ENHRY and CDR2 SYGVKD come from the germline V gene. The V and J ends lost 6 bases and 2 bases, in that order; junction bases with no gene match: 6. For the CDR3, the DNA is TGTGCCATCAGGGGGACTAGCGGTGTCCCCTACGAGCAGTACTTC. This encodes CAIRGTSGVPYEQYF.

This clonotype was counted a few times. V is TRBV15 and J is TRBJ2-5, with 10 bases aligning to TRBD2. The CDR3 is made up of 21 amino acids. In germline, CDR1 is LNHNV, CDR2 YYDKDF (reference sequence). V lost 0 bases, J lost 11 bases, and 27 bases stayed unmatched. CDR3 sequence reads: CATSRDDWVAGGQIQYNEQYF. The CDR3 DNA is TGTGCCACCAGCAGAGATGATTGGGTAGCGGGAGGACAGATTCAGTACAATGAGCAGTACTTC.

The chain recombines TRBV6-5 with TRBJ2-7; 7 bases are shared with TRBD2. Germline CDR1 and CDR2: MNHEY and SVGAGI. With V trimmed by 5 bases and J by 3 bases, 13 bases remained unmatched. CDR3 length: 16 amino acids. The CDR3 bases are TGTGCCAGCAGTCCCCAGGGAACTAGCGACCTCTACGAGCAGTACTTC. Translated: CASSPQGTSDLYEQYF.

The chain combines TRBV5-1 with TRBJ2-4; 7 bases map to TRBD1. Germline loops: CDR1 SGHRS, CDR2 YFSETQ. J was trimmed by 5 bases and V by 1 base; bases with no gene match: 3. The length of the CDR3 is 14 residues. The CDR3 is CASSLTGVENIQYF. In DNA form, the CDR3 reads TGCGCCAGCAGCTTGACAGGGGTTGAAAACATTCAGTACTTC.

The chain couples TRBV7-8 to TRBJ2-5; 7 nucleotides match TRBD2. The better agreement between TRBJ2-7 and the DNA end casts doubt on the J call. CDR1 and CDR2 from the germline V gene are SGHVS and FQNEAQ. There are 19 residues in the CDR3. CDR3 in DNA: TGTGCCAGCAGCTTAGGGTCCCTCCGACGAGTGGGAGGGCCGCACGAGCAGTACTTC. This codes for CASSLGSLRRVGGPHEQYF.

The J gene is TRBJ2-7, the V gene TRBV2; D might be TRBD1 (6 bases). Trimming pared 2 bases from V and 4 bases from J, leaving 15 bases between. CDR3 length equals 15 residues. From germline, CDR1 is SNHLY and CDR2 FYNNEI. CDR3 DNA sequence: TGTGCCAGCAGTGAAAACAGGGAAGGCAGGTACGAGCAGTACTTC. It codes for CASSENREGRYEQYF.

The chain joins TRBV29-1 to TRBJ2-3, with D hard to call. CDR1 is SQVTM, CDR2 ANQGSEA, per germline. This CDR3 is built from 12 residues. Trimming took off 5 bases at V and 8 bases at J, with 14 bases between the two ends. The CDR3: CSVWAESGTQYF. DNA of the CDR3: TGCAGCGTTTGGGCAGAATCCGGTACGCAGTATTTT.